These 11 T cell receptor beta chains originate from one sample sequenced in a study of blood T cell repertoires in COVID-19. Profiling relied on immunoSEQ multiplex PCR, and the TCRdb table lists in-frame clones only, not all of them. Counted here are fewer than 110,000 clones, around 83% occurring once; the ten biggest clones make up roughly 4%. The sample taken for sequencing was peripheral blood. The receptors shown here come from a man in his 70s with acute or convalescent COVID-19.

This clone has a single count. CDR3 nucleotide sequence: TGCGCCAGCAGCCAGATTACTAGCGGGGGGGCGAAGACGCAGTATTTT. Translation: CASSQITSGGAKTQYF. V is TRBV5-1 and J is TRBJ2-3; 13 bases map to TRBD2. There are 16 residues in the CDR3. The germline V gene has CDR1 SGHRS and CDR2 YFSETQ. Unmatched junction bases numbered 11, after V lost 4 bases and J lost 9 bases.

The V and J genes are TRBV15 and TRBJ1-1; 9 nucleotides align to TRBD1. CDR3 length equals 16 residues. V shed 5 bases and J 4 bases; nucleotides not matched to a gene: 11. Per germline, CDR1 LNHNV and CDR2 YYDKDF (reference sequence). CDR3 coding DNA: TGTGCCACCAGCCCGGGACAGGGTGCGTTGAGCACTGAAGCTTTCTTT. Translating gives CATSPGQGALSTEAFF.

The chain joins TRBV5-4 to TRBJ1-1; 9 nucleotides match TRBD1. The germline V gene has CDR1 SGHNT and CDR2 YYREEE (reference sequence). The CDR3 extends over 16 amino acids. Trimming cost V 4 bases and J 0 bases; bases outside gene matches: 7. The CDR3, as DNA: TGTGCCAGCAGCGGGGACAGGGCCCTTTTGAACACTGAAGCTTTCTTT. Its protein is CASSGDRALLNTEAFF. Full variable domain (missing parts from reference TRBV5-4 and TRBJ1-1): ETGVTQSPTHLIKTRGQQVTLRCSSQSGHNTVSWYQQALGQGPQFIFQYYREEENGRGNFPPRFSGLQFPNYSSELNVNALELDDSALYLCASSGDRALLNTEAFFGQGTRLTVV.

The genes are TRBV7-6 and TRBJ1-1, with TRBD1 matching 7 bases. Per germline, CDR1 SGHVS and CDR2 FNYEAQ. The CDR3 spans 18 residues. V was pared by 0 bases and J by 0 bases, with 10 bases of the junction left unmatched. CDR3 protein: CASSLAPGDREMNTEAFF. CDR3 coding DNA: TGTGCCAGCAGCTTAGCCCCTGGAGACAGGGAAATGAACACTGAAGCTTTCTTT.

This chain uses TRBV7-3 with TRBJ2-7; 8 bases line up with TRBD1. V lost 6 bases and J lost 3; bases outside the gene matches: 7. Germline loops: CDR1 SGHTA, CDR2 FQGTGA. CDR3 size: 14 residues. CDR3 in amino acids: CASREGQAGYEQYF. CDR3 in DNA: TGTGCCAGCAGGGAGGGACAGGCCGGCTACGAGCAGTACTTC.

The genes are TRBV9 and TRBJ1-2; D remains unclear. The CDR3 totals 13 residues. Trimming removed 1 base from V and 8 bases from J, with 12 bases in between. The germline gives CDR1 SGDLS, CDR2 YYNGEE. In DNA, the CDR3 is TGTGCCAGCAGCGTAACCGACCAGGTCGGCTACACCTTC. Its protein is CASSVTDQVGYTF.

The genes are TRBV4-1 and TRBJ1-5; D is possibly TRBD1 (5 bases). CDR1 and CDR2 (germline): MGHRA, YSYEKL. The CDR3 has 17 amino acids. V lost 0 bases and J lost 1, with 13 bases in between. The CDR3 reads CASSQDIPGFSNQPQHF. The CDR3 coding sequence is TGCGCCAGCAGCCAAGATATCCCAGGGTTCAGCAATCAGCCCCAGCATTTT.

V usage is TRBV27 and J usage is TRBJ1-1, with no clear D. V was trimmed by 8 bases and J by 1 base, leaving 11 bases between them. CDR3 size: 13 residues. Germline values: CDR1 MNHEY, CDR2 SMNVEV (reference sequence). The CDR3 coding sequence is TGTGCCAGCTCCTCAAGAGAGAACACTGAAGCTTTCTTT. Translated, it gives CASSSRENTEAFF.

This chain connects TRBV6-5 to TRBJ2-3; D possibly corresponds to TRBD2 (6 bases). There are 14 residues in the CDR3. CDR1 MNHEY and CDR2 SVGAGI come from the germline V gene. Trimming removed 0 bases at V and 6 bases at J, with 10 bases between. The CDR3 loop is CASSYSPLADTQYF. CDR3 nucleotides: TGTGCCAGCAGTTACTCCCCACTAGCCGATACGCAGTATTTT.

This chain joins TRBV18 and TRBJ1-2; TRBD1 matches at 9 bases. V gave up 3 bases and J gave up 4 bases; unmatched junction bases: 9. Germline-derived CDR1 and CDR2 are KGHSH and LQKENI. The CDR3 is 16 residues long. CDR3 protein: CASSPLTGGSTYGYTF. CDR3 DNA: TGTGCCAGCTCACCTCTCACAGGGGGCTCTACCTATGGCTACACCTTC.

This sequence joins TRBV3-1 (or the pseudogene TRBV3-2) and TRBJ2-3; TRBD1 is a possible D gene (6 bases). The V gene's germline CDR1 is LGHDT and CDR2 YNNKEL (reference sequence). This CDR3 spans 16 amino acids. The ends were cut back, 4 bases at V and 4 bases at J, with 18 bases in the middle. CDR3 protein: CASSPMATGMADTQYF. The CDR3 nucleotides are TGTGCCAGCAGCCCAATGGCCACAGGGATGGCAGATACGCAGTATTTT.